Ten or more counts support the clone carrying this TCR beta chain. As yet, its antigen is unknown. The observed sequence ends 3 residues before the CDR3 terminus, with the missing tail filled in from the germline J gene. This entry belongs to a study of T cell clonality in common variable immunodeficiency. Study observations and caveats: Fewer deletions and N-nucleotide insertions were reportedly seen in common variable immunodeficiency TCR beta sequences. Compared with controls, CVID subjects had fewer shared TCRbeta clones.

CVID and control samples used equivalent genomic DNA input. This table comes from immunoSEQ multiplex PCR, and its TCRdb copy is limited to in-frame clones, with some not included. Altogether some 50,000 clones were found in the sample, and no singletons occur. Trimming removed 2 bases at V and 8 bases at J, with 18 bases between. The CDR3 sequence is 16 residues long. The V gene's germline CDR1 is MNHEY and CDR2 SVGEGT. Sequencing input: peripheral blood mononuclear cells. The clonotype comes from a person between 18 and 69 years old in good health. The rearrangement links TRBV6-2 or TRBV6-3 to TRBJ1-4, with no clear D. The covered CDR3 bases are TGTGCCAGCAGTTACACGGCAGGTCAGGTGGAGGAAAAA. Translated: CASSYTAGQVEEK. The whole CDR3 sequence reads CASSYTAGQVEEKLFF.